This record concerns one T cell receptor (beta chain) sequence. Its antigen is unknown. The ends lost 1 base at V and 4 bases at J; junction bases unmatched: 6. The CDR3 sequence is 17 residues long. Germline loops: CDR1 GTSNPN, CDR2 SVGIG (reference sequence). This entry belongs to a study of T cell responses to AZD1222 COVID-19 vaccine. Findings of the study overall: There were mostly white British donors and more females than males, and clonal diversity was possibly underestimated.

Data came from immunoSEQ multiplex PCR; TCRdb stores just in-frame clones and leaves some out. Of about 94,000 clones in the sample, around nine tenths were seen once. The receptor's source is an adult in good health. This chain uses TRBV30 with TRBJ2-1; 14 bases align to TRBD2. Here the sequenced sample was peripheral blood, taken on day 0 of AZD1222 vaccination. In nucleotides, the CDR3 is TGTGCCTGGAGTGGACTAGCGGGGGGGCGAACATACAATGAGCAGTTCTTC. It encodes CAWSGLAGGRTYNEQFF.